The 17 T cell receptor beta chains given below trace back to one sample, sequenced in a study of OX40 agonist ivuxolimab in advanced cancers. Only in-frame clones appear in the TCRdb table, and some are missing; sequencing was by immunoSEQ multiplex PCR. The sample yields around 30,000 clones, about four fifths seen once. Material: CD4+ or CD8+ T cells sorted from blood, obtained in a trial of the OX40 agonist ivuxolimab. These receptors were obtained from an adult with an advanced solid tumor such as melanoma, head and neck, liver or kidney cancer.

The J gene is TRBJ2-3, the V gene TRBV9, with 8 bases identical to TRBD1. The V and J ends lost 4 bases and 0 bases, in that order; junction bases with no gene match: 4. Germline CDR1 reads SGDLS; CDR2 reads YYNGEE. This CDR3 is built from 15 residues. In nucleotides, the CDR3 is TGTGCCAGCAGCCCCCGGGACAGGAGCACAGATACGCAGTATTTT. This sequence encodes CASSPRDRSTDTQYF.

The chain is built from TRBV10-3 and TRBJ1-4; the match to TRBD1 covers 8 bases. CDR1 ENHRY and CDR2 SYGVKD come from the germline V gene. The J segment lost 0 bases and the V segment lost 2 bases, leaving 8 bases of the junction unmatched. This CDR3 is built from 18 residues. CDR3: CAISELGQGHATNEKLFF. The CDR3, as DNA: TGTGCCATCAGTGAGCTCGGACAGGGACATGCAACTAATGAAAAACTGTTTTTT.

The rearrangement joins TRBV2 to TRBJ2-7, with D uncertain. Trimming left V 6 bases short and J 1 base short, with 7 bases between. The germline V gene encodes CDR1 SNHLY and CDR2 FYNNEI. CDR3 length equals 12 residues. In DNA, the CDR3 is TGTGCCAGCAGACTATTTTCCTACGAGCAGTACTTC. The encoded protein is CASRLFSYEQYF.

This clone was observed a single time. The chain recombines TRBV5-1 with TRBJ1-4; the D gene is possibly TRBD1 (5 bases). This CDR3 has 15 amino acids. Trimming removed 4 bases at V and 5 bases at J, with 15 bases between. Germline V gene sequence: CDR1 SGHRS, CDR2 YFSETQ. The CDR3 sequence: CASSPREGPNEKLFF. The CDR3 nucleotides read TGCGCCAGCAGCCCCAGGGAGGGGCCGAATGAAAAACTGTTTTTT.

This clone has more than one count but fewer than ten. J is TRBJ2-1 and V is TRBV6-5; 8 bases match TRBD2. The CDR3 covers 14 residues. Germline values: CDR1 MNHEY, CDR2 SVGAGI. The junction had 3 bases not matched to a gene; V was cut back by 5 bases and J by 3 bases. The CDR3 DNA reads TGTGCCAGCAGTACGGGAGGGAGCTACAATGAGCAGTTCTTC. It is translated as CASSTGGSYNEQFF.

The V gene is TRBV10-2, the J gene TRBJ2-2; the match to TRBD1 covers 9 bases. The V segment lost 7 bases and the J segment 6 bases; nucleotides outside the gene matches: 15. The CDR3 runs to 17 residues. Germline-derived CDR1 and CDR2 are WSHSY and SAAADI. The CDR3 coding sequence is TGCGCCAGCAATGCATTGCCGGGACAGGGTACCCCCGGGGAGCTGTTTTTT. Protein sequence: CASNALPGQGTPGELFF.

CDR3 sequence (DNA): TGTGCCAGCAGTGAAATTTGGGGGGCGAACACCGGGGAGCTGTTTTTT. This encodes CASSEIWGANTGELFF. This chain links TRBV2 with TRBJ2-2, with TRBD2 as a possible D gene (6 bases). V shed 2 bases and J shed 0 bases, with 10 bases lying between them. The CDR3 has 16 amino acids. Germline V gives CDR1 SNHLY, CDR2 FYNNEI.

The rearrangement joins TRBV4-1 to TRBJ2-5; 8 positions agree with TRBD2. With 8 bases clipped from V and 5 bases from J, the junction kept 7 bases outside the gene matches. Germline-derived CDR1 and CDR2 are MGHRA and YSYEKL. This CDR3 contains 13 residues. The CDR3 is CASSRRGAETQYF. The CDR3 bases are TGCGCCAGCTCTAGGCGGGGGGCGGAGACCCAGTACTTC.

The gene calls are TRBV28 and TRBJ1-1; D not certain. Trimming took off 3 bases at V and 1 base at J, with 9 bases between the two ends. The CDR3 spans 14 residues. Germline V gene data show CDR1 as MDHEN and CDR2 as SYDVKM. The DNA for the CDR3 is TGTGCCAGCAGTTTCTATCAGGAGAACACTGAAGCTTTCTTT. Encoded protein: CASSFYQENTEAFF.

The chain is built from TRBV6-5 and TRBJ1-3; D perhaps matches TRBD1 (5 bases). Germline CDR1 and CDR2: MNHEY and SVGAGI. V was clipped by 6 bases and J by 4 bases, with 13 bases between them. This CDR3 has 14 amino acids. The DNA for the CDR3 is TGTGCCAGCAGATCGGGACTGAGAGGAAACACCATATATTTT. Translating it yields CASRSGLRGNTIYF.

DNA for the CDR3: TGTGCCAGCAGTTCTACCTACGAGCAGTACTTC. Translation gives CASSSTYEQYF. The chain combines TRBV27 with TRBJ2-7; D call uncertain. The CDR3 loop spans 11 amino acids. V was trimmed by 4 bases and J by 2 bases, leaving 3 bases between them. The germline gives CDR1 MNHEY, CDR2 SMNVEV (reference sequence).

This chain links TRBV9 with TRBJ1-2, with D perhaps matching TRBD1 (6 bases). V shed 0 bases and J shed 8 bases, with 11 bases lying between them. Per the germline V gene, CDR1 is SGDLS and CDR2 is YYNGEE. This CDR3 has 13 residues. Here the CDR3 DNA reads TGTGCCAGCAGCGTAGTGGGGGGCTGGGGCTACACCTTC. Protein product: CASSVVGGWGYTF.

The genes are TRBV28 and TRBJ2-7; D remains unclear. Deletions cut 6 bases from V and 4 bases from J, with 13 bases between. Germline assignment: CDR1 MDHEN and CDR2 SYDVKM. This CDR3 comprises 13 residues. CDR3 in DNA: TGTGCCAGCAGGGAAAGCCAGGTTTACGAGCAGTACTTC. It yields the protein CASRESQVYEQYF.

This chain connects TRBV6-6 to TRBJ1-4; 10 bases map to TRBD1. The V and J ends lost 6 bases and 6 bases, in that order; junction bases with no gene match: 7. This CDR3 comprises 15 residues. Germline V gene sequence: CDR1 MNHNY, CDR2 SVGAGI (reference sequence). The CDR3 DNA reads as TGTGCCAGCAGCCCTCCGGGGACAGGGGATGAAAAACTGTTTTTT. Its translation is CASSPPGTGDEKLFF.

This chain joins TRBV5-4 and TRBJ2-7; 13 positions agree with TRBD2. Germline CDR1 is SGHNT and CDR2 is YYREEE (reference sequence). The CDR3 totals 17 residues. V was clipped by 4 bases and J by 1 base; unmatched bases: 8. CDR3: CASSPGLAGFVSYEQYF. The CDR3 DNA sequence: TGTGCCAGCAGCCCGGGACTAGCGGGATTTGTGTCCTACGAGCAGTACTTC.

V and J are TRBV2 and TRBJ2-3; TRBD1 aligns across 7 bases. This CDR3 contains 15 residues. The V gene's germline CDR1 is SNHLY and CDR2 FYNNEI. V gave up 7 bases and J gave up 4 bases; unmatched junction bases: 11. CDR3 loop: CASKQGRWSPDTQYF. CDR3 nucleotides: TGTGCCAGCAAACAGGGGCGGTGGTCCCCAGATACGCAGTATTTT.

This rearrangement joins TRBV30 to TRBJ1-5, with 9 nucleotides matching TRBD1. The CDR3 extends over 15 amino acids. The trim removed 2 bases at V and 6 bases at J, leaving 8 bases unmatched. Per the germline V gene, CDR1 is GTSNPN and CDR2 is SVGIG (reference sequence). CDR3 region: CAWSFGDRAAQPQHF. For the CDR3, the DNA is TGTGCCTGGAGTTTCGGGGACAGGGCGGCTCAGCCCCAGCATTTT.